This T cell receptor beta chain appears in the sequencing data of a study of cytomegalovirus exposure and HLA in healthy donors. Germline trimming cut 1 base from V and 4 bases from J; bases unmatched to any gene: 4. The CDR3 has 16 amino acids. Germline V gene data show CDR1 as MDHEN and CDR2 as SYDVKM. Primers included in the PCR were 60 Vbeta and 13 Jbeta primers. Repertoires were generated with immunoSEQ multiplex PCR, while TCRdb's copy carries only in-frame clones and drops some. Here the sample spans around 130,000 clones, over 70% being singletons. Study-wide points: The study assumed roughly uniform donor sequencing depth for presence/absence analyses. Cytomegalovirus association was assigned to about 150 TCR beta chains. CMV serostatus was the only recorded immune exposure for donors.

With respect to this clone: Its antigen remains unidentified.

The sample taken for sequencing was PBMCs. The V gene is TRBV28, the J gene TRBJ1-4, with 9 positions matching TRBD1. This clonotype was sampled from a woman in her forties in good health and CMV-seropositive. CDR3 amino acids: CASSLSGQGNNEKLFF. In nucleotides, the CDR3 is TGTGCCAGCAGTTTATCGGGACAGGGAAATAATGAAAAACTGTTTTTT.